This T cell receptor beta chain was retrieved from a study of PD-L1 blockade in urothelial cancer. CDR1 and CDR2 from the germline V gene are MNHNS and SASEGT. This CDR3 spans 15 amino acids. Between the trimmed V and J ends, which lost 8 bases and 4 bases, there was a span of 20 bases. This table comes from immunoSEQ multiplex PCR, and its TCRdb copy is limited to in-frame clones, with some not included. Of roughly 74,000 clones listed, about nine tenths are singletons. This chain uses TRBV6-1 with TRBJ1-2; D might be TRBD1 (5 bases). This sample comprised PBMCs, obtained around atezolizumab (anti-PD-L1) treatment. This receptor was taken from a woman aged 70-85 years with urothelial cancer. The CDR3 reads CASQAIDSPSYGYTF. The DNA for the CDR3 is TGTGCCAGCCAGGCAATCGACAGCCCTTCCTATGGCTACACCTTC.